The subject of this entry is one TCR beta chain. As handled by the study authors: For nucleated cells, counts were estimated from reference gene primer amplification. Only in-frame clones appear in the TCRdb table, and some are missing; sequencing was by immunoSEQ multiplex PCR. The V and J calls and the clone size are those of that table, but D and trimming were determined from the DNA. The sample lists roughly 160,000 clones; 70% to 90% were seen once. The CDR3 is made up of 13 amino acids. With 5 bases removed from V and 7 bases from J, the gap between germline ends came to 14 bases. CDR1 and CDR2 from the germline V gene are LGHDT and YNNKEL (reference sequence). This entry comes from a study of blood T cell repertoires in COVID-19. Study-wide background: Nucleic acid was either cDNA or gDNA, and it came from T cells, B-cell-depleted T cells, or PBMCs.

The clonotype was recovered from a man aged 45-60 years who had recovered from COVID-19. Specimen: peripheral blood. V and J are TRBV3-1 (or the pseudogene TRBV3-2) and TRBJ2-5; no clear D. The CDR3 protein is CASSDQRGATQYF. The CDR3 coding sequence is TGTGCCAGCAGCGACCAGCGTGGAGCGACCCAGTACTTC.